This T cell receptor (beta chain) derives from a study of T cell changes during pregnancy in multiple sclerosis. CDR1 is MNHNY, CDR2 SVGAGI, per germline (reference sequence). Trimming cost V 6 bases and J 6 bases, with 17 bases left between them. The CDR3 has 14 amino acids. Here immunoSEQ multiplex PCR was the method, and the copy in TCRdb shows in-frame clones only, minus some. The sample includes some 38,000 clones, more than 85% seen only once; the top ten take 9% to 13%. The sample in question was CD8+ T cells from peripheral blood mononuclear cells, obtained after pregnancy. This clonotype was obtained from a female donor with multiple sclerosis, enrolled in a pregnancy study. The chain combines TRBV6-6 with TRBJ1-1; possible D gene TRBD1, 6 bases. The DNA for the CDR3 is TGTGCCAGCAGATTCGTGGACAGAGAGGCTGAAGCTTTCTTT. This gives the protein CASRFVDREAEAFF.